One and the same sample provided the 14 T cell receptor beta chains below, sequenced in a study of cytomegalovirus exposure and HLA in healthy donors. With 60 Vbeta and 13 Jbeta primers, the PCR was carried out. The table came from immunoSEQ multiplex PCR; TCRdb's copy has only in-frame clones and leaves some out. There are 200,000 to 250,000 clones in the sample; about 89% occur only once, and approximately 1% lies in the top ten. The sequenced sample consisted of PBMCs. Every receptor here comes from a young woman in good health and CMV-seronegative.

CDR3 coding DNA: TGCGCCAGCAGCCAGGTGACAGGGGTCAGTTTCGGCACTGAAGCTTTCTTT. It encodes CASSQVTGVSFGTEAFF. V usage is TRBV4-3 and J usage is TRBJ1-1, with 8 positions matching TRBD1. The germline V gene has CDR1 LGHNA and CDR2 YSLEER. V lost 3 bases, J lost 4 bases, and 13 bases stayed unmatched. This CDR3 comprises 17 residues.

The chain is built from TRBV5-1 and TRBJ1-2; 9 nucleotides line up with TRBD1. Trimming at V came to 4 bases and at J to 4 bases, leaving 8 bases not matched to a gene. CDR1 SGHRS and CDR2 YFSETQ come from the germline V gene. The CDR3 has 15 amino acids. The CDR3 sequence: CASSTGGQFSYGYTF. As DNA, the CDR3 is TGCGCCAGCAGCACAGGGGGCCAATTCAGCTATGGCTACACCTTC.

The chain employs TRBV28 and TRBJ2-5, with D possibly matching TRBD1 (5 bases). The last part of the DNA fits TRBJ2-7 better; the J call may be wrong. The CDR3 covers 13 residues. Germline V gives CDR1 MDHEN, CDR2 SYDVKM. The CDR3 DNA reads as TGTGCCAGTTACAGGTTCTCCCCCTACGAGCAGTACTTC. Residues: CASYRFSPYEQYF.

The CDR3 loop reads CASSPGLPAAETQYF. The CDR3 DNA reads TGTGCCAGCAGTCCGGGACTTCCCGCGGCCGAGACCCAGTACTTC. This rearrangement joins TRBV2 to TRBJ2-5; D is perhaps TRBD2 (6 bases). There are 15 residues in the CDR3. Germline V gives CDR1 SNHLY, CDR2 FYNNEI. V lost 5 bases, J lost 5 bases, and 18 bases lay in between.

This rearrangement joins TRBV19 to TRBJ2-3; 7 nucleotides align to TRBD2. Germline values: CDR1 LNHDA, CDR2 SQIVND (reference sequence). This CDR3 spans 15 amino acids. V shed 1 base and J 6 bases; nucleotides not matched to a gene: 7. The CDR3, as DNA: TGTGCCAGTAGTATAGGTCGGGGGGTCGTGGATACGCAGTATTTT. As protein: CASSIGRGVVDTQYF.

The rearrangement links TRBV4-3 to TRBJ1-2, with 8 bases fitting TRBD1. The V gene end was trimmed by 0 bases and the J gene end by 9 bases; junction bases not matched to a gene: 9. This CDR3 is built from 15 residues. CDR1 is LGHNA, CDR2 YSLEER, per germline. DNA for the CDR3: TGCGCCAGCAGCCAAGATATCACAGGGGGGTTGAGCTACACCTTC. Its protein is CASSQDITGGLSYTF.

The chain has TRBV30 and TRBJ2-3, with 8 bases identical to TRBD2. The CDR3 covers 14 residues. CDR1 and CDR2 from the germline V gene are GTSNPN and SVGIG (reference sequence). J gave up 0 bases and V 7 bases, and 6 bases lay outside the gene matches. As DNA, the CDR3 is TGTGCCTCGGGGGGGGGACCCAGCACAGATACGCAGTATTTT. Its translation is CASGGGPSTDTQYF.

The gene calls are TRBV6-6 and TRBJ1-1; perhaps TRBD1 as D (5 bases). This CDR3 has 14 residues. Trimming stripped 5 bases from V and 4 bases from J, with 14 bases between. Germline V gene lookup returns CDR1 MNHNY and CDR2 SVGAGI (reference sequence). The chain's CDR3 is CASSRGRDGTEAFF. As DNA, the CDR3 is TGTGCCAGCAGTCGAGGGAGGGACGGCACTGAAGCTTTCTTT.

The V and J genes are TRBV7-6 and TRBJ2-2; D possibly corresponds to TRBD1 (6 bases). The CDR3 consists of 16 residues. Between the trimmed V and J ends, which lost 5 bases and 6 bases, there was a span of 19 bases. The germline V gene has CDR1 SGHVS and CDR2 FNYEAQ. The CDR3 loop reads CASSPRGGKASGELFF. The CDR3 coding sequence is TGTGCCAGCAGCCCGCGTGGGGGCAAGGCCTCCGGGGAGCTGTTTTTT.

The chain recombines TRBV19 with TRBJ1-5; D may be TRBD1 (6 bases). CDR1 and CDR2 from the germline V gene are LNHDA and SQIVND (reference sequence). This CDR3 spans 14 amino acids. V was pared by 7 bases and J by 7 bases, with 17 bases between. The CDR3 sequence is CASMPTGTRQPQHF. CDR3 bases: TGTGCCAGTATGCCGACAGGAACAAGGCAGCCCCAGCATTTT.

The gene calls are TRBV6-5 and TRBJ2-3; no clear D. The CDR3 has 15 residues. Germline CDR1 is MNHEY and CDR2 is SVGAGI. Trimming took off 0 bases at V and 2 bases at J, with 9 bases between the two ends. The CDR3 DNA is TGTGCCAGCAGTTACTCGGAAAGACTCACAGATACGCAGTATTTT. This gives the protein CASSYSERLTDTQYF.

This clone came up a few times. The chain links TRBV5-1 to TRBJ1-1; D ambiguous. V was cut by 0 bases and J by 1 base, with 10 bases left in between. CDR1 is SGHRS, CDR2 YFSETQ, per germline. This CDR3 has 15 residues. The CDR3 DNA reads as TGCGCCAGCAGCTTGGCGCGGGAGTCGAACACTGAAGCTTTCTTT. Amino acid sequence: CASSLARESNTEAFF.

Here the CDR3 reads CASSLGYRGNTEAFF. CDR3 nucleotides: TGCGCCAGCAGCTTGGGGTACAGGGGGAACACTGAAGCTTTCTTT. This chain joins TRBV5-1 and TRBJ1-1, with 7 nucleotides matching TRBD1. The CDR3 extends over 15 amino acids. Germline V gene sequence: CDR1 SGHRS, CDR2 YFSETQ. V was clipped by 0 bases and J by 1 base; unmatched bases: 3.

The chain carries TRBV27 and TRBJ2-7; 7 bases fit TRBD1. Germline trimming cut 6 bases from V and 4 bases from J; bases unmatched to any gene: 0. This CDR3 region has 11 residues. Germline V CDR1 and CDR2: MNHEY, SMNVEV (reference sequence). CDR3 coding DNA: TGTGCCAGCAGGACAGGGTACGAGCAGTACTTC. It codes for CASRTGYEQYF.